This is a list of T cell receptor beta chains from one sample in a study of shared clonotypes between healthy human individuals. Measured with immunoSEQ multiplex PCR; TCRdb has only the in-frame clones, and not every one. The sample comprises around 690,000 clones, about 90% of which are singletons, and about 33% rests with the top ten. Sample: memory CD8+ T cells from PBMCs. The origin of the receptors is a man aged 18 to 35 in good health. Some clones in this sample may be carry-over from other donors' samples. Each CDR3 is given with its conserved first and last residue. A D gene is named only where the DNA matches it firmly. Expanded clones get a size class; other rows say once, few or many, or leave the size out.

j_call	clone_size	v_call	d_call	cdr3_aa	cdr3_nt
TRBJ2-7	.	TRBV6-1	TRBD2	CASSEALSLAGSPEQYF	TGTGCCAGCAGTGAAGCGCTCTCCCTAGCGGGGTCCCCCGAGCAGTACTTC
TRBJ2-7	.	TRBV7-9	.	CASSPRGGGYEQYF	TGTGCCAGCAGCCCCCGGGGAGGGGGCTACGAGCAGTACTTC
TRBJ2-5	.	TRBV27	TRBD2	CASSPGTSGRRETQYF	TGTGCCAGCAGTCCCGGGACTAGCGGGAGGCGGGAGACCCAGTACTTC
TRBJ2-5	.	TRBV7-2	.	CASSLVGAAETQYF	TGTGCCAGCAGCTTAGTAGGGGCGGCGGAGACCCAGTACTTC
TRBJ2-7	.	TRBV5-1	TRBD1	CASSSRDSPSYEQYF	TGCGCCAGCAGCTCCCGGGACAGCCCTAGTTACGAGCAGTACTTC
TRBJ1-2	few	TRBV28	.	CASSLANYGYTF	TGTGCCAGCAGTTTGGCTAACTATGGCTACACCTTC
TRBJ2-1	.	TRBV19	.	CASREYNEQFF	TGTGCCAGTAGAGAGTACAATGAGCAGTTCTTC
TRBJ2-1	.	TRBV27	.	CASTIGRNNEQFF	TGTGCCAGCACCATCGGACGAAACAATGAGCAGTTCTTC
TRBJ2-1	.	TRBV18	TRBD1	CASSPERDRGRYNEQFF	TGTGCCAGCTCACCAGAAAGAGACAGGGGAAGGTACAATGAGCAGTTCTTC
TRBJ2-7	once	TRBV28	.	CASSLLVNEQYF	TGTGCCAGCAGTTTATTGGTCAACGAGCAGTACTTC
TRBJ1-2	.	TRBV6-5	.	CASSYNSVYGYTF	TGTGCCAGCAGTTATAACTCAGTCTATGGCTACACCTTC
TRBJ2-3	.	TRBV5-4	.	CASSYPSPGFAPTDTQYF	TGTGCCAGCAGCTACCCATCGCCCGGTTTTGCCCCCACAGATACGCAGTATTTT
TRBJ1-1	once	TRBV6-5	.	CASSYRVDTEAFF	TGTGCCAGCAGTTACCGGGTTGACACTGAAGCTTTCTTT
TRBJ2-1	.	TRBV5-1	.	CASSSGPGSSYNEQFF	TGCGCCAGCAGCTCGGGGCCGGGTAGCTCCTACAATGAGCAGTTCTTC
TRBJ1-2	.	TRBV2	TRBD1	CASRAPGTGYGYTF	TGTGCCAGCAGAGCTCCCGGGACAGGGTATGGCTACACCTTC
TRBJ2-7	.	TRBV2	.	CASTAPGAEYEQYF	TGTGCCAGTACGGCGCCAGGGGCGGAATACGAGCAGTACTTC
TRBJ2-1	.	TRBV5-4	TRBD1	CASSTNGQGANNEQFF	TGTGCCAGCAGCACCAATGGACAGGGGGCTAACAATGAGCAGTTCTTC
TRBJ2-5	once	TRBV6-1	.	CASNSQGIGETQYF	TGTGCCAGCAACTCACAGGGAATCGGTGAGACCCAGTACTTC
TRBJ1-1	.	TRBV10-3	.	CAISDTASDTEAFF	TGTGCCATCAGTGACACAGCCTCTGACACTGAAGCTTTCTTT
TRBJ1-5	.	TRBV27	.	CASSDLAGASQPQHF	TGTGCCAGCAGCGATCTCGCGGGGGCTAGTCAGCCCCAGCATTTT
TRBJ2-7	.	TRBV10-3	.	CAISSNRGLDEQYF	TGTGCCATCAGTTCAAACAGGGGACTCGACGAGCAGTACTTC
TRBJ2-7	once	TRBV27	.	CASSLVGGGYEQYF	TGTGCCAGCAGTTTGGTAGGGGGAGGCTACGAGCAGTACTTC
TRBJ1-2	.	TRBV6-1	TRBD1	CASSAPGTANGYTF	TGTGCCAGCAGTGCGCCCGGGACAGCGAATGGCTACACCTTC
TRBJ2-7	.	TRBV7-7	.	CASSLAHGNRYEQYF	TGTGCCAGCAGCTTAGCGCACGGGAATCGGTACGAGCAGTACTTC
TRBJ1-5	.	TRBV19	.	CASSILGLGDQPQHF	TGTGCCAGTAGTATTCTGGGGTTGGGGGATCAGCCCCAGCATTTT
TRBJ2-7	.	TRBV9	.	CASSVGRGAPHEQYF	TGTGCCAGCAGCGTAGGTCGGGGGGCTCCTCACGAGCAGTACTTC
TRBJ2-1	.	TRBV7-8	.	CASSPPRDEQFF	TGTGCCAGCAGCCCGCCCCGGGATGAGCAGTTCTTC
TRBJ2-7	.	TRBV13	TRBD2	CASSCGKLAGRYEQYF	TGTGCCAGCAGCTGTGGCAAGCTAGCGGGCCGCTACGAGCAGTACTTC
TRBJ1-4	.	TRBV9	.	CASSVGRPPNEKLFF	TGTGCCAGCAGCGTAGGTAGGCCACCTAATGAAAAACTGTTTTTT
TRBJ1-6	.	TRBV5-6	.	CASSSGTSPLHF	TGTGCCAGCAGCTCAGGGACCTCACCCCTCCACTTT
TRBJ1-5	.	TRBV7-9	.	CASSSGVGNQPQHF	TGTGCCAGCAGCTCAGGGGTCGGCAATCAGCCCCAGCATTTT
TRBJ1-2	.	TRBV29-1	.	CSALRDRSGLVYGYTF	TGCAGCGCTCTTAGGGACCGAAGCGGCCTTGTCTATGGCTACACCTTC
TRBJ2-7	.	TRBV7-9	.	CASSWVRGGEYEQYF	TGTGCCAGCAGCTGGGTGAGGGGTGGCGAATACGAGCAGTACTTC
TRBJ2-5	.	TRBV7-2	.	CASSLVGLGWETQYF	TGTGCCAGCAGCTTAGTGGGACTGGGGTGGGAGACCCAGTACTTC
TRBJ2-7	.	TRBV9	.	CASSDNRDSIFYEQYF	TGTGCCAGCAGCGACAACCGGGACTCAATATTCTACGAGCAGTACTTC
TRBJ2-7	.	TRBV29-1	.	CSVVWDGNYEQYF	TGCAGCGTTGTTTGGGACGGAAACTACGAGCAGTACTTC
TRBJ1-1	.	TRBV19	.	CASSIGPGMNTEAFF	TGTGCCAGTAGTATAGGTCCCGGAATGAACACTGAAGCTTTCTTT
TRBJ2-7	.	TRBV6-1	.	CASSELIQVSYEQYF	TGTGCCAGCAGTGAATTGATTCAGGTATCGTACGAGCAGTACTTC
TRBJ2-7	.	TRBV6-5	TRBD1	CASSSTGGTYEQYF	TGTGCCAGCAGCTCTACAGGGGGGACCTACGAGCAGTACTTC
TRBJ1-1	.	TRBV19	TRBD1	CASSTRTGGWENTEAFF	TGTGCCAGTAGTACCAGGACAGGGGGCTGGGAGAACACTGAAGCTTTCTTT
TRBJ1-3	.	TRBV18	.	CASSPRGDSGNTIYF	TGTGCCAGCTCACCCAGGGGAGACTCTGGAAACACCATATATTTT
TRBJ2-7	.	TRBV27	.	CASSSFADPSYEQYF	TGTGCCAGCAGTTCTTTTGCGGACCCGTCCTACGAGCAGTACTTC
TRBJ1-5	.	TRBV28	.	CASSFSGGLQPQHF	TGTGCCAGCAGTTTTTCCGGGGGGCTTCAGCCCCAGCATTTT
TRBJ2-2	.	TRBV4-1	.	CASSQPVRSHSGELFF	TGCGCCAGCAGCCAACCCGTGAGGTCCCATTCCGGGGAGCTGTTTTTT
TRBJ2-5	.	TRBV15	TRBD2	CATSRVRGRAETQYF	TGTGCCACCAGCAGAGTTCGGGGGAGGGCGGAGACCCAGTACTTC
TRBJ1-3	.	TRBV7-9	.	CASSTPTGDGNTIYF	TGTGCCAGCAGTACCCCGACGGGGGACGGAAACACCATATATTTT